These T cell receptor beta chains were read from a single sample in a study of T cells expressing NK-cell markers. TCRdb re-called the 5' RACE reads, yielding one record per CDR3 amino acid sequence without DNA. This sample's clone table lists roughly 450,000 distinct CDR3 sequences. The source material was blood T cells: a sorted CD56 or NKG2C T cell subset, CD4+ or CD8+ T cells, or bulk PBMC T cells (not recorded which). These receptors were collected from a woman aged 45-65 years in good health. Both conserved end residues are part of each CDR3. Each record gives: J gene, V gene, CDR3 protein.

>TRBJ2-5|TRBV7-8
CASSLALGDLREKETQYF
>TRBJ2-4|TRBV6-5
CASSPAGWGLAGGFLIQYF
>TRBJ2-7|TRBV9
CASSVGSRSDREQYF
>TRBJ2-7|TRBV11-2
CASSRPGRPYEQYF
>TRBJ2-5|TRBV24-1
CATSGPEGAETQYF
>TRBJ1-3|TRBV6-6
CASSRTGGSTIYF
>TRBJ2-6|TRBV27
CASSPDGGGANVLTF
>TRBJ2-2|TRBV6-6
CASSTRQGSGGELFF
>TRBJ2-1|TRBV11-2
CASSYGRGGRSYNEQFF
>TRBJ1-2|TRBV6-2/TRBV6-3
CASKNVYGYTF
>TRBJ2-2|TRBV19
CASSGTIQSRRTGELFF
>TRBJ2-2|TRBV15
CATSRGGYQGGAGELFF
>TRBJ2-3|TRBV3-1
CASSQSGMADTQYF
>TRBJ2-7|TRBV16
CASSQWRQGVDEQYF
>TRBJ2-7|TRBV7-6
CASSQLVAAQLYEQYF
>TRBJ2-5|TRBV5-1
CASSLTGGFSETQYF
>TRBJ2-4|TRBV2
CASRRDVGKDIQYF
>TRBJ2-1|TRBV5-1
CASSLGAGGFDEQFF
>TRBJ2-7|TRBV25-1
CASSEPPYRGSSYEQYF
>TRBJ1-6|TRBV5-5
CASSTGQGFNSPLHF
>TRBJ2-6|TRBV30
CAWTLGGHGANVLTF
>TRBJ2-1|TRBV20-1
CSLEGLRTSNEQFF
>TRBJ2-5|TRBV6-6
CASSYSVSGRAGGTQYF
>TRBJ2-1|TRBV28
CASSLASGGGEQFF
>TRBJ2-2|TRBV2
CASSNEGTHTGELFF
>TRBJ2-3|TRBV11-2
CASGHNRRLTDTQYF
>TRBJ2-5|TRBV4-2
CASSPGQGVRPQYF
>TRBJ1-4|TRBV9
CASSVEGDRLKNCFF
>TRBJ2-5|TRBV10-2
CASSEDGTGATQYF
>TRBJ1-5|TRBV6-5
CASSGTFGGNQPQHF
>TRBJ2-7|TRBV3-1
CASSQVGKQQYF
>TRBJ2-3|TRBV10-3
CAIKSGATDTQYF
>TRBJ1-1|TRBV7-9
CASSPRDSQIEAFF
>TRBJ2-4|TRBV12-3/TRBV12-4
CASSTDRAGRAKNIQYF
>TRBJ2-3|TRBV10-2
CASRSLFNTDTQYF
>TRBJ2-1|TRBV21-1
CASPDRGTRCKYNEQFF
>TRBJ2-5|TRBV4-1
CASSQVSGGGGETQYF
>TRBJ2-1|TRBV6-5
CASSREGRFFEQFF
>TRBJ1-1|TRBV29-1
CSVFNSADSEAFF
>TRBJ2-2|TRBV12-3/TRBV12-4
CASSLGGFVGELFF
>TRBJ2-7|TRBV5-1
CASRRKTGGDYEQYF
>TRBJ1-2|TRBV29-1
CSARSNYGYTF
>TRBJ2-1|TRBV20-1
CSARRGGGGYNEQFF
>TRBJ2-3|TRBV9
CASSVDPAGGQDTQYF
>TRBJ1-1|TRBV29-1
CSGHNANTEAFF
>TRBJ2-3|TRBV7-2
CASSYTSGSSLDTQYF
>TRBJ2-1|TRBV7-9
CASSYEMTATFYNEQFF